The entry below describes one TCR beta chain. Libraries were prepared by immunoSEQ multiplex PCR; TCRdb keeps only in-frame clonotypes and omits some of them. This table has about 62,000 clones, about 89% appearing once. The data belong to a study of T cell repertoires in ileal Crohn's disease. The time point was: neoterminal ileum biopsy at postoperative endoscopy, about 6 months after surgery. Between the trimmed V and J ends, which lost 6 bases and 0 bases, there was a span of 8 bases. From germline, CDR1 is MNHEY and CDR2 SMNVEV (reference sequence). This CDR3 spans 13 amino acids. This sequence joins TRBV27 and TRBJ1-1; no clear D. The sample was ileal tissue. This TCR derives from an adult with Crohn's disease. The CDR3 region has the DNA TGTGCCAGCAGGAACTTGGTGAACACTGAAGCTTTCTTT. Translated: CASRNLVNTEAFF.